The clone carrying this TCR beta chain was counted a single time. The antigen remains undetermined. Use of 60 Vbeta and 13 Jbeta primers characterized the PCR. The table came from immunoSEQ multiplex PCR; TCRdb's copy has only in-frame clones and leaves some out. The data show approximately 220,000 clones, approximately 83% seen once. These data are taken from a study of cytomegalovirus exposure and HLA in healthy donors. General observations from the study: The study reported that TCR beta sequences accurately predicted HLA-A and HLA-B alleles in most subjects. Sequencing likely generated an artifact that appeared as a cluster of highly shared sequence variants.

CDR1 is MNHEY, CDR2 SVGAGI, per germline. With 4 bases removed from V and 1 base from J, the gap between germline ends came to 7 bases. The CDR3 has 13 amino acids. The chain has TRBV6-5 and TRBJ1-2; TRBD1 is a possible D gene (6 bases). The TCR sequence derives from a boy younger than 10 in good health and CMV-seronegative. The material sequenced was PBMCs. This CDR3 reads CASSLDSNYGYTF. The CDR3 DNA reads TGTGCCAGCAGTTTGGACAGTAACTATGGCTACACCTTC.